One and the same sample provided the 4 T cell receptor beta chains below, sequenced in a study of Graves' ophthalmopathy and Graves' hyperthyroidism. Investigators amplified TCR beta CDR3 regions from RNA transcripts. First-round RT-PCR used HTBI primers; second-round multiplex PCR followed. TCRdb passed the multiplex PCR reads through MiXCR, listing each CDR3 protein once. The sample includes around 520,000 distinct CDR3 sequences, just under 40% of them seen just once. Sequencing was done on a sample of peripheral blood or thyroid tissue (not recorded which). The origin of the receptors is an adult man with Graves' hyperthyroidism.

As for this clonotype: The junction shows a germline mismatch at one end, possibly a read error. This sequence joins TRBV2 and TRBJ2-5, with 9 bases that match TRBD2. The CDR3 is made up of 14 amino acids. Germline CDR1 and CDR2: SNHLY and FYNNEI. The CDR3 is CACSAIAGEETQYF. The CDR3 nucleotides read TGTGCCTGCAGTGCAATAGCGGGAGAAGAGACCCAGTACTTC.

As to this clonotype: This may arise from a read error, as a much more abundant clone is one base away. This chain links TRBV27 with TRBJ1-5; D might be TRBD1 (5 bases). V lost 3 bases and J lost 6, with 9 bases in between. In germline, CDR1 is MNHEY, CDR2 SMNVEV (reference sequence). CDR3 length: 13 amino acids. The DNA of the CDR3 is TGTGCCAGCAGTTTGTTGAGGGGTCAGCCCCAGCATTTT. As protein: CASSLLRGQPQHF.

The chain recombines TRBV6-5 with TRBJ2-7; 11 bases are shared with TRBD2. Per the germline V gene, CDR1 is MNHEY and CDR2 is SVGAGI. The CDR3 extends over 15 amino acids. The junction had 5 bases not matched to a gene; V was cut back by 6 bases and J by 1 base. CDR3 sequence reads: CASSPSSGGSYEQYF. In DNA form, the CDR3 reads TGTGCCAGCAGCCCCTCTAGCGGGGGGTCCTACGAGCAGTACTTC.

This clonotype was observed a handful of times. The chain employs TRBV12-3 or TRBV12-4 and TRBJ2-5; D is ambiguous. V was cut by 2 bases and J by 5 bases, with 9 bases left in between. The CDR3 has 13 residues. CDR3 DNA: TGTGCCAGCAGTTTATTTTCTAGGGAGACCCAGTACTTC. Protein: CASSLFSRETQYF.